Here is one T cell receptor (beta chain) with its context. Its cognate antigen is unknown. TCRdb itself ran the reads through MiXCR, one entry per CDR3 protein. The repertoire includes fewer than 900,000 distinct CDR3 sequences, under 35% of them detected once, and around 12% sits in the top ten. The data originate from a study of T cell repertoires in cytomegalovirus infection. Whole-study context: TCR beta signatures that were public indicated CMV infection and matching HLA type. Broader study findings: Ex vivo responses were dominated by HLA-C-restricted CMV-specific TCR beta clonotypes.

The CDR3 consists of 12 residues. The V and J ends lost 5 bases and 4 bases respectively, with 8 bases between them. The germline V gene encodes CDR1 SEHNR and CDR2 FQNEAQ (reference sequence). This clonotype originated in a human donor in good health (CMV status not recorded). Some clones in this sample may be carry-over from other donors' samples. The specimen was cultured CD8+ T cells from PBMCs, collected from culture after CMV antigen stimulation. The rearrangement links TRBV7-9 to TRBJ1-2; D unresolved. DNA of the CDR3: TGTGCCAGCAGCACACCGGGCTATGGCTACACCTTC. Protein: CASSTPGYGYTF.